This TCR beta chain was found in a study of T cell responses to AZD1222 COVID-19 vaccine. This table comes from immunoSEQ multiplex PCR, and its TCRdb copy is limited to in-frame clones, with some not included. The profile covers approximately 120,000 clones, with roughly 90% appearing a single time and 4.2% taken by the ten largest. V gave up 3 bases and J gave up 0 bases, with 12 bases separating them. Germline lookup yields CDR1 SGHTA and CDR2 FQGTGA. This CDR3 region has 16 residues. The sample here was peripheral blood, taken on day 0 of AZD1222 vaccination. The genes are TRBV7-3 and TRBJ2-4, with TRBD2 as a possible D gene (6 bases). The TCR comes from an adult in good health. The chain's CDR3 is CASSLIGGVAKNIQYF. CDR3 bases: TGTGCCAGCAGCTTGATCGGGGGAGTAGCCAAAAACATTCAGTACTTC.